This T cell receptor beta chain originates from a study of blood T cells in healthy people across ages. Study results and caveats: Greater diversity and more naive CD4+ cells were seen in long-lived donors than in aged donors. The unknown donor CMV status may have confounded expanded clonotype changes.

This clonotype was seen a handful of times. Its target is not known. A second PCR, run for about 7 to 11 cycles, used a sample-barcoded 5' primer plus a J-beta primer mix. TCRdb called the 5' RACE reads again in MiXCR, with one record for every CDR3 protein. The sample lists under 2 million distinct CDR3 sequences; almost 35% were seen once. The V end was cut by 8 bases, the J end by 8 bases, with 15 bases between. Per germline, CDR1 MDHEN and CDR2 SYDVKM. This CDR3 is 12 amino acids long. The specimen sequenced was blood. The chain combines TRBV28 with TRBJ1-2; possibly TRBD1 for D (6 bases). The TCR was taken from a woman in her 30s in good health. The chain's CDR3 is CASGFGQRGYTF. CDR3 nucleotide sequence: TGTGCCAGCGGCTTCGGACAGCGGGGCTACACCTTC.